This is a list of T cell receptor beta chains from one sample in a study of blood T cell repertoires in COVID-19. Libraries were prepared by immunoSEQ multiplex PCR; TCRdb keeps only in-frame clonotypes and omits some of them. The table shows 250,000 to 300,000 clones, with just over 90% occurring only once. The specimen was PBMCs or T cells enriched from blood (not recorded which). The receptors were sampled from a woman in her thirties or forties with acute COVID-19. CDR3s include the opening cysteine and the closing phenylalanine or tryptophan. The order of the fields is D gene, J gene, clone size, V gene, CDR3 DNA, CDR3 protein. D genes are given only for firm matches. The size field is filled for only some rows; it gives once, few, many or a size class.

D: -; J: TRBJ1-3; size: -; V: TRBV19; DNA: TGTGCCAGTAGTATAGGGCACAGCTCTGGAAACACCATATATTTT; CDR3: CASSIGHSSGNTIYF
D: TRBD2; J: TRBJ2-7; size: -; V: TRBV7-9; DNA: TGTGCCAGCAGCGAATTACCTACTAGCGGTTACTCCTACGAGCAGTACTTC; CDR3: CASSELPTSGYSYEQYF
D: -; J: TRBJ1-2; size: -; V: TRBV12-3/TRBV12-4; DNA: TGTGCCAGCAGTGACACCCGCCCCTATGGCTACACCTTC; CDR3: CASSDTRPYGYTF
D: -; J: TRBJ2-1; size: -; V: TRBV30; DNA: TGTGCCTGGAGTGTAGACGACACCGATGAGCAGTTCTTC; CDR3: CAWSVDDTDEQFF
D: -; J: TRBJ2-5; size: -; V: TRBV28; DNA: TGTGCCAGCAGTTCTCCGCTCGTATATGGGGGGGCCCAAGAGACCCAGTACTTC; CDR3: CASSSPLVYGGAQETQYF
D: TRBD1; J: TRBJ1-2; size: -; V: TRBV2; DNA: TGTGCCAGCGGCCGCCGGGACAGGGAGATCGAATATGGCTACACCTTC; CDR3: CASGRRDREIEYGYTF
D: -; J: TRBJ1-2; size: -; V: TRBV7-9; DNA: TGTGCCAGCAGCTCTCAGGGATATGGCTACACCTTC; CDR3: CASSSQGYGYTF
D: -; J: TRBJ1-1; size: -; V: TRBV27; DNA: TGTGCCAGCAGTTTAAATAGGAACACTGAAGCTTTCTTT; CDR3: CASSLNRNTEAFF
D: -; J: TRBJ1-4; size: once; V: TRBV7-9; DNA: TGTGCCAGCAGCCCAGCGGAGGGGCCGAATGAAAAACTGTTTTTT; CDR3: CASSPAEGPNEKLFF
D: TRBD1; J: TRBJ2-3; size: -; V: TRBV24-1; DNA: TGTGCCACCAATTCGGGGACAGGGGGTTTCACAGATACGCAGTATTTT; CDR3: CATNSGTGGFTDTQYF
D: TRBD1; J: TRBJ2-1; size: -; V: TRBV28; DNA: TGTGCCAGCAGTTTCCCCAGAGGGGGCTTGAATGAGCAGTTCTTC; CDR3: CASSFPRGGLNEQFF